The 10 T cell receptor beta chains below all came from one sample that was sequenced in a study of T cells in Graves' hyperthyroidism and ophthalmopathy (dated by TCRdb to between 2018 and 2020). Receptor libraries were prepared by multiplex PCR. The run used an Illumina HiSeq 2000. The TCR beta CDR3 regions were amplified from the RNA transcripts. For the first round of RT-PCR on the TCR CDR3, the HTBI primer set was used together with the Qiagen OneStep RT-PCR kit. Starting from the raw public reads, TCRdb applied fastp trimming at Q25, assembled clones with MiXCR and retained in-frame beta chains. Each entry is one CDR3 protein sequence, shown with its most common DNA and genes. The sample contains roughly 500,000 distinct CDR3 sequences, around 13% of them found a single time. Together, the top ten hold roughly 5.5% of the sample. Sequencing was carried out using blood. Every receptor here comes from a woman under 40 with Graves' hyperthyroidism that later progressed to Graves' ophthalmopathy.

This clonotype was seen repeatedly, ten times or more. The chain recombines TRBV6-6 with TRBJ2-7, with D unclear. The V and J ends lost 0 bases and 2 bases respectively, with 20 bases between them. The germline gives CDR1 MNHNY, CDR2 SVGAGI (reference sequence). The CDR3 is 18 amino acids. The chain's CDR3 is CASSYSLSQGQITYEQYF. CDR3 nucleotides: TGTGCCAGCAGTTACTCGTTATCGCAAGGGCAGATAACCTACGAGCAGTACTTC.

This clonotype was detected ten times or more. V usage is TRBV6-2 or TRBV6-3 and J usage is TRBJ2-3, with 9 bases aligning to TRBD2. Trimming removed 5 bases from V and 5 bases from J; junction bases left unmatched: 8. Germline CDR1 is MNHEY and CDR2 is SVGEGT. CDR3 length equals 15 residues. CDR3 region: CASSIGGRAGDTQYF. DNA for the CDR3: TGTGCCAGCAGTATTGGCGGGAGGGCCGGAGATACGCAGTATTTT.

The chain is built from TRBV28 and TRBJ1-1; 10 bases match TRBD1. Germline V lookup: CDR1 MDHEN, CDR2 SYDVKM. The CDR3 loop spans 16 amino acids. After removal of 3 bases from V and 4 bases from J, the junction contained 8 bases not matched to a gene. CDR3 DNA sequence: TGTGCCAGCAGTTTTCCCCGGGACAGGGGTGGCACTGAAGCTTTCTTT. Residues: CASSFPRDRGGTEAFF.

Comment on this clonotype: Given a much more abundant clone one base away, this may be a read error. CDR3 loop: CATSRDHSGTVNHGYTF. CDR3 nucleotides: TGTGCCACCAGCAGAGATCACAGTGGGACAGTAAACCATGGCTACACCTTC. The genes are TRBV15 and TRBJ1-2, with 7 bases that match TRBD1. The trim removed 0 bases at V and 6 bases at J, leaving 13 bases unmatched. The CDR3 contains 17 residues. Germline V gene data show CDR1 as LNHNV and CDR2 as YYDKDF (reference sequence).

This clonotype has at least ten counts. This clone may be a read error of a much larger clone one base away. The chain employs TRBV2 and TRBJ2-7; D is unresolved. Germline loops: CDR1 SNHLY, CDR2 FYNNEI. The CDR3 is 10 residues long. The CDR3 DNA sequence: TGTGTCAGCAAGGACTACGAGCAGTACTTC. As protein: CVSKDYEQYF.

This clonotype was detected many times. V and J are TRBV3-1 and TRBJ2-1; 10 nucleotides line up with TRBD2. Germline-derived CDR1 and CDR2 are LGHDT and YNNKEL (reference sequence). CDR3 length: 14 residues. V gave up 5 bases and J gave up 7 bases; unmatched junction bases: 5. Here the CDR3 DNA reads TGTGCCAGCAGCGCCCTAGCGGGAGTAAATGAGCAGTTCTTC. Amino acids: CASSALAGVNEQFF.

The chain combines TRBV20-1 with TRBJ1-5; D call uncertain. This CDR3 region has 13 residues. Trimming took off 0 bases at V and 7 bases at J, with 10 bases between the two ends. Germline V lookup: CDR1 DFQATT, CDR2 SNEGSKA (reference sequence). CDR3 loop: CSAREVGGQPQHF. The CDR3 DNA sequence: TGCAGTGCTAGAGAAGTCGGCGGGCAGCCCCAGCATTTT.

This clonotype was recorded many times. V is TRBV10-3 and J is TRBJ1-5, with D possibly TRBD1 on 6 matching bases. The CDR3 consists of 14 residues. Trimming left V 4 bases short and J 0 bases short, with 7 bases between. CDR1 is ENHRY, CDR2 SYGVKD, per germline. The DNA for the CDR3 is TGTGCCATCAGTGCAGGGGATAGCAATCAGCCCCAGCATTTT. As protein: CAISAGDSNQPQHF.

This clonotype was recorded at least ten times. This chain connects TRBV6-5 to TRBJ1-4, with D perhaps matching TRBD1 (5 bases). The germline CDR1 and CDR2 sequences are MNHEY and SVGAGI. The germline V and J ends were trimmed by 2 bases and 3 bases, with 10 bases remaining between them. The CDR3 sequence is 15 residues long. The CDR3 spells CASSYGRVANEKLFF. The CDR3 coding sequence is TGTGCCAGCAGTTACGGCAGGGTGGCTAATGAAAAACTGTTTTTT.

The sample holds many counts of this clonotype. V gene TRBV6-1 combines with J gene TRBJ2-7; 7 bases map to TRBD2. Germline V lookup: CDR1 MNHNS, CDR2 SASEGT. The CDR3 totals 15 residues. After removal of 9 bases from V and 2 bases from J, the junction contained 13 bases not matched to a gene. CDR3 in DNA: TGTGCCAGTTGTGTGGGGGGGACTACGACCTACGAGCAGTACTTC. Its translation: CASCVGGTTTYEQYF.